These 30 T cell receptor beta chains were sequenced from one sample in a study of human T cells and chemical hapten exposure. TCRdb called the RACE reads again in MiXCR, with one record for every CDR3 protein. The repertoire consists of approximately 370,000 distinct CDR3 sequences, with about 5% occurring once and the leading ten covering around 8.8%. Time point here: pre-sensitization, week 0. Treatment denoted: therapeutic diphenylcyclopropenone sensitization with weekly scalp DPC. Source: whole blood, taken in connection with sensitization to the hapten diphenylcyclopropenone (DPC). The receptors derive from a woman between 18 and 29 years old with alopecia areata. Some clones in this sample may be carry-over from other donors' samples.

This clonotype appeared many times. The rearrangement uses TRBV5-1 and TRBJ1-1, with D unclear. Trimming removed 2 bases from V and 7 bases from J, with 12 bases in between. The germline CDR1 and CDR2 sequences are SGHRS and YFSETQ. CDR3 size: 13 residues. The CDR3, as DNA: TGCGCCAGCAGCTTCCGCCACGCGGATGAAGCTTTCTTT. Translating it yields CASSFRHADEAFF.

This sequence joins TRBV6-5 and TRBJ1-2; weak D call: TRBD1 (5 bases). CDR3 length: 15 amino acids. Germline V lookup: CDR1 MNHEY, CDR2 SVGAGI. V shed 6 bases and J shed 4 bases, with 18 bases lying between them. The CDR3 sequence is CASSPTVLGTYGYTF. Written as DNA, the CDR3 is TGTGCCAGCAGCCCGACAGTGTTGGGGACCTATGGCTACACCTTC.

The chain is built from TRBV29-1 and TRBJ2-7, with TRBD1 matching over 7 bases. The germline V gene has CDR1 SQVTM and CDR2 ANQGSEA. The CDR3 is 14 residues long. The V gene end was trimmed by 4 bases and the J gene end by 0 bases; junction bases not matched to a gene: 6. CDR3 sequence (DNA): TGCAGCGTTGTGGGACAGACGAGCTCCTACGAGCAGTACTTC. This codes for CSVVGQTSSYEQYF.

DNA for the CDR3: TGTGCCAGCAGCCATTTCCGGAAACAGGGACCCGGGGAGCTGTTTTTT. The encoded protein is CASSHFRKQGPGELFF. The gene calls are TRBV6-2 or TRBV6-3 and TRBJ2-2; possible D gene TRBD1, 6 bases. Germline CDR1 and CDR2: MNHEY and SVGEGT. V gave up 6 bases and J gave up 6 bases, with 20 bases separating them. The CDR3 extends over 16 amino acids.

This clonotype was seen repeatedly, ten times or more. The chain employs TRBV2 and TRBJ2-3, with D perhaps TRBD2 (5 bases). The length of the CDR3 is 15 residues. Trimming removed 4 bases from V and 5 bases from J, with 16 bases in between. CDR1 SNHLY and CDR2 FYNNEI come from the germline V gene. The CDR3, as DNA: TGTGCCAGCAGTGGGGCGGCAGGCCGGGGAGATACGCAGTATTTT. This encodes CASSGAAGRGDTQYF.

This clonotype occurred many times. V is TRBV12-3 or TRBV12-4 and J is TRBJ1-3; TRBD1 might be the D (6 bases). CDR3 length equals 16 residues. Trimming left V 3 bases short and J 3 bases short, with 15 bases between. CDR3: CASSFAAGDGGNTIYF. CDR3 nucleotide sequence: TGTGCCAGCAGTTTTGCTGCAGGGGACGGTGGAAACACCATATATTTT.

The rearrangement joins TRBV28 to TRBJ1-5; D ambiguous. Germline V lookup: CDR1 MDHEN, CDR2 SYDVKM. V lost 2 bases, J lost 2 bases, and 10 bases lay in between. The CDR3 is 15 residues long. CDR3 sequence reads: CASSLGFYGNQPQHF. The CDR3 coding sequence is TGTGCCAGCAGTTTAGGCTTTTATGGCAATCAGCCCCAGCATTTT.

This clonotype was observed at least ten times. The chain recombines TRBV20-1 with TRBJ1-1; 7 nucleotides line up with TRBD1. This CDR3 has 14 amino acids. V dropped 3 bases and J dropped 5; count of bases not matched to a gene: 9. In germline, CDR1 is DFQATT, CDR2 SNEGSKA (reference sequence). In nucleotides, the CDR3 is TGCAGTGCTAGGGTGGTAGGGGGCGCGACTGAAGCTTTCTTT. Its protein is CSARVVGGATEAFF.

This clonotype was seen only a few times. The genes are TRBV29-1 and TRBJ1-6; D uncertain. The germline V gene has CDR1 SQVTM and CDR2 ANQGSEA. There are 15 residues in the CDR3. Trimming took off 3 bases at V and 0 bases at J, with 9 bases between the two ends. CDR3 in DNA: TGCAGCGTTGATTTATCTAGCTCCTATAATTCACCCCTCCACTTT. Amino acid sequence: CSVDLSSSYNSPLHF.

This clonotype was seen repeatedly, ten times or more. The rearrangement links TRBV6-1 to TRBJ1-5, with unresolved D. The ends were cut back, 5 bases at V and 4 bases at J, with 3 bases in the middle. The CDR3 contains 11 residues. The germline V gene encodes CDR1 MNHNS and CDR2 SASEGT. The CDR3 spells CASSINQPQHF. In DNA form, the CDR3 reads TGTGCCAGCAGTATAAATCAGCCCCAGCATTTT.

CDR3 loop: CASSQEGEATDTQYF. CDR3 in DNA: TGTGCCAGCAGCCAAGAGGGGGAAGCGACAGATACGCAGTATTTT. V usage is TRBV4-2 and J usage is TRBJ2-3, with D possibly being TRBD1 or TRBD2 (5 bases each). Germline V gene data show CDR1 as LGHNA and CDR2 as YNFKEQ. V was cut by 0 bases and J by 3 bases, with 10 bases left in between. There are 15 residues in the CDR3.

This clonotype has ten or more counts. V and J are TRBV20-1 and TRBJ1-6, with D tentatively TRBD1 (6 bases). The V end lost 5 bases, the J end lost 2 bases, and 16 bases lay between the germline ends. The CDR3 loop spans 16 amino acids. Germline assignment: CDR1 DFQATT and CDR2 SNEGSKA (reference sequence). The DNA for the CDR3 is TGCAGTGCTGGGCCGCCGGGACAAGCCTATAATTCACCCCTCCACTTT. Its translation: CSAGPPGQAYNSPLHF.

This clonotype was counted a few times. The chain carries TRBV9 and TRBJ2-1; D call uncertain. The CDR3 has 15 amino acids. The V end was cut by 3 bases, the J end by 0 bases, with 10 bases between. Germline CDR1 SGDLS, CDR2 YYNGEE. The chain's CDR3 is CASSAVVSSYNEQFF. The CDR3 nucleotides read TGTGCCAGCAGCGCTGTCGTGAGCTCCTACAATGAGCAGTTCTTC.

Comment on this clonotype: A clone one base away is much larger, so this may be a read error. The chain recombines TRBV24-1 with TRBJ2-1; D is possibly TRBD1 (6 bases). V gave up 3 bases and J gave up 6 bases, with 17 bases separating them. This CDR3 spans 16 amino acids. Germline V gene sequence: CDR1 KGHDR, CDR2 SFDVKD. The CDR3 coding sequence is TGTGCCACCAGTGATACCGGGACATGGGGCTTCAATGAGCAGTTCTTC. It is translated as CATSDTGTWGFNEQFF.

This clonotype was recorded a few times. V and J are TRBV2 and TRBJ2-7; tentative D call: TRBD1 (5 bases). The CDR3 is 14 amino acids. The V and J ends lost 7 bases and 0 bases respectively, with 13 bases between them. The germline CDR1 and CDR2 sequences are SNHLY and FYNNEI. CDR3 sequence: CASTRGSLSYEQYF. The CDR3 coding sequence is TGTGCCAGCACTAGGGGATCACTCTCCTACGAGCAGTACTTC.

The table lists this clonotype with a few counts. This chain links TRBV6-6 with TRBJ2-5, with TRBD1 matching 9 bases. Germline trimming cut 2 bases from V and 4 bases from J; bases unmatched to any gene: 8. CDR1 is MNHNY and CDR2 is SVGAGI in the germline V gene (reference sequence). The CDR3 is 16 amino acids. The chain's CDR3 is CASSYPTGGIAETQYF. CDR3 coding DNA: TGTGCCAGCAGTTACCCCACAGGGGGCATAGCAGAGACCCAGTACTTC.

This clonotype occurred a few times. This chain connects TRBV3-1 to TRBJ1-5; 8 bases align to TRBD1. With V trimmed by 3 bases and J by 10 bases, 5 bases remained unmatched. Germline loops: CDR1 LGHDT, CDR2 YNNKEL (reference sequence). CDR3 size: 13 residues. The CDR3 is CASSQEDRGPQHF. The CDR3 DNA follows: TGTGCCAGCAGCCAGGAAGACAGGGGCCCCCAGCATTTT.

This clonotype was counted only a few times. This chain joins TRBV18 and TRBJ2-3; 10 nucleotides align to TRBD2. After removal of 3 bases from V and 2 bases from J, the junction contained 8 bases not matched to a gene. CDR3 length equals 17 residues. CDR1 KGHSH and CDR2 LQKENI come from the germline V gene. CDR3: CASSPNSGGLSTDTQYF. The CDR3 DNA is TGTGCCAGCTCACCCAATAGCGGGGGGCTTTCCACAGATACGCAGTATTTT.

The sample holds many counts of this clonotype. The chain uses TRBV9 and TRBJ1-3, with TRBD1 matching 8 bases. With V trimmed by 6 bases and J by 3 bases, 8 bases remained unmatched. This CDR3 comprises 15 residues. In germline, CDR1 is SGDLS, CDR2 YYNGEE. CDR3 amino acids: CASTQGQDIGNTIYF. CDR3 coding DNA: TGTGCCAGCACGCAGGGACAGGACATTGGAAACACCATATATTTT.

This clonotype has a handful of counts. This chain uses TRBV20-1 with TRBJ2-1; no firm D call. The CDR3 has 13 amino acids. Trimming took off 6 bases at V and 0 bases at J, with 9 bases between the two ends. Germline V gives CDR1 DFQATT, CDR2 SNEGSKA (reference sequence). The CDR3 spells CSAPGLSYNEQFF. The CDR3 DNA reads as TGCAGTGCCCCCGGGCTCTCCTACAATGAGCAGTTCTTC.

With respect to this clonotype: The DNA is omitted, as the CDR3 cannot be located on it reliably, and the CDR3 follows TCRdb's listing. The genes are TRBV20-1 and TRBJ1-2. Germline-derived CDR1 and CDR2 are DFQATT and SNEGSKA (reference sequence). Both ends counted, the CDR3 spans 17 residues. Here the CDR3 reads CSATAGDYTFGSGDYTF.

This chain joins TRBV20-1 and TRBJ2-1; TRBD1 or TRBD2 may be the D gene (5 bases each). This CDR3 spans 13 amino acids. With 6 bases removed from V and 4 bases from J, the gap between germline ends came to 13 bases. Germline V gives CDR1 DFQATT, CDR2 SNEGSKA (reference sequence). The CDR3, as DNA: TGCAGTGCCCCTAGGGGAGCTTACAATGAGCAGTTCTTC. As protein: CSAPRGAYNEQFF.

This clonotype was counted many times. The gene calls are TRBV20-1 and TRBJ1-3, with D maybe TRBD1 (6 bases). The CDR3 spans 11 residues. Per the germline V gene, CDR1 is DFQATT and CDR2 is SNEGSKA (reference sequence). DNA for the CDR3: TGCAGGGGACACGAGGGAAACACCATATATTTT. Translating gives CRGHEGNTIYF.

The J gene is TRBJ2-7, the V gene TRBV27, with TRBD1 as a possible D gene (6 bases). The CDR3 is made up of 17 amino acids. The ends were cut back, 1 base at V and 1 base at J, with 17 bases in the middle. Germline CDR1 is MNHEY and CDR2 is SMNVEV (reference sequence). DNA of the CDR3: TGTGCCAGCAGTTTATTAGGGCCGTCAGGGGAATCCTACGAGCAGTACTTC. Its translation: CASSLLGPSGESYEQYF.

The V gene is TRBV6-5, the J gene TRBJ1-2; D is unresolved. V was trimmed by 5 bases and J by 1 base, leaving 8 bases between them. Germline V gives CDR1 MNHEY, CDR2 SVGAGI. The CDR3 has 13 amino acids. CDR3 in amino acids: CASSPTINYGYTF. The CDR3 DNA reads TGTGCCAGCAGTCCTACCATTAACTATGGCTACACCTTC.

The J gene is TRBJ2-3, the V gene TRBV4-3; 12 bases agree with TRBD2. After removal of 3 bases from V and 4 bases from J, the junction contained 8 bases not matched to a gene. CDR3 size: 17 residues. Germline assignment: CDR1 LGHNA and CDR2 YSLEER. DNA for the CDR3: TGCGCCAGCAGCCAGCGCTGGACTAGCGGGGTTGCAGATACGCAGTATTTT. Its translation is CASSQRWTSGVADTQYF.

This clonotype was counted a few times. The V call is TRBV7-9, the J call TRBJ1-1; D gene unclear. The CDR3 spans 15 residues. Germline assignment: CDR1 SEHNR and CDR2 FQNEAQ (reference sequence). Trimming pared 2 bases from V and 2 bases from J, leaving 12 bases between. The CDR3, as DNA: TGTGCCAGCAGCTTACAACGGGGTACTAACACTGAAGCTTTCTTT. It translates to CASSLQRGTNTEAFF.

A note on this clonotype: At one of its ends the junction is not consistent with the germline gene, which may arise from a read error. The CDR3 here is CSSTAPINYNEQFF. CDR3 DNA: TGTTCCAGCACCGCACCGATCAACTACAATGAGCAGTTCTTC. The chain has TRBV28 and TRBJ2-1; D uncertain. Germline assignment: CDR1 MDHEN and CDR2 SYDVKM. CDR3 length: 14 residues.

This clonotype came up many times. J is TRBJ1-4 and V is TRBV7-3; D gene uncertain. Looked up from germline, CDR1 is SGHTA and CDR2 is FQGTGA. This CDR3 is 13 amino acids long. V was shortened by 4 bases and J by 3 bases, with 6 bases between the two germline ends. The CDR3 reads CASSSDANEKLFF. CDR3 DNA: TGTGCCAGCAGCTCCGACGCTAATGAAAAACTGTTTTTT.

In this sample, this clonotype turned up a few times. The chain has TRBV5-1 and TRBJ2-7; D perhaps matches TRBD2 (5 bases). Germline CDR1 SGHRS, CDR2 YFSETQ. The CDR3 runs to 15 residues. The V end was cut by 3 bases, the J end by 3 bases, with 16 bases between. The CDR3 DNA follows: TGCGCCAGCAGCTCCGAACGGACTCGATACTACGAGCAGTACTTC. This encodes CASSSERTRYYEQYF.